This T cell receptor (beta chain) was sequenced during a study of T cell clonotyping in hematopoietic cell transplantation (dated by TCRdb to the early 2020s). Concerning the study at large: Recipient blood was collected about 28 days before transplant and at days 30, 100 and 180 after transplant. Patient recruitment ran from late 2015 to January 2017, and follow-up continued until late 2020 or death. Samples from about 5 patients were taken at acute graft-versus-host disease onset and compared with samples from patients who never developed GVHD. A total of some 140 blood samples were gathered in the study from around 40 consecutive transplant recipients along with their related donors. Paper-wide results and their limitations: Inverse Simpson Index values from donors and from recipients before transplant predicted broader TCR repertoire diversity after transplant. The sample size was limited, and because cells were not sorted, the contributions of CD4 and CD8 repertoires could not be separated. Overlap with donor repertoires was found for only a small fraction of recipient repertoires, with over 97% found to appear de novo at the given depth. A decrease in recipient TCR diversity was observed after transplant, and a progressive increase in pathologically expanded clonotypes was seen from day 30 to day 180.

The immunoSEQ assay, a bias-controlled multiplex PCR using V- and J-specific primers, was used to amplify TCR beta CDR3 regions from genomic DNA. A proprietary barcode and Illumina adapter sequences were added to the CDR3 amplicons in a second PCR step. An Illumina MiSeq instrument was used to sequence the CDR3 libraries. For the original study's pipeline: Export and quality control were performed with immunoSEQ Analyzer 3.0, and downstream analyses were performed with R Bioconductor and Immunarch. Only productive rearrangements in the normalized downsampled data set went into calculating the repertoire metrics. Pathologically expanded clonotypes were defined as those larger than 5 templates in the normalized cohort. Repertoire diversity was measured with the Inverse Simpson Index. CMV-specificity analyses were carried out on the non-normalized data set to capture all clonotypes. Imported from immuneACCESS, the table was reduced by TCRdb to in-frame sequences with V and J called. These copies leave out some clones; in studies compared against another copy, an unresolved V gene accounts for under half, and the cause of the remainder is not known. V and J calls plus clone size are reproduced from that table; the DNA served to infer D and trimming. This sample is represented by about 3,000 clones; around 90% of them were singletons. Approximately 9.2% of the sample goes to the ten largest clones.

From its cysteine to its phenylalanine, the CDR3 spans 14 amino acids. Only CDR3 DNA remains: 42 bases, in frame from the first base. V is cut back by 0 bases and J by 4 bases, with 2 bases in the junction unmatched. CDR1 and CDR2 are drawn from the germline V gene: MNHGY, SVAAGI. The meaning of the sample's time point label: recipient sample taken at acute GVHD onset. Nuclei Lysis Solution was used to extract genomic DNA from fresh or cryopreserved unfractionated peripheral blood mononuclear cells. Concerning this clone itself: It lacks a known antigen. The input lacks base qualities; no much larger clone sits a single base away.

The chain employs TRBV6-9 and TRBJ1-1; TRBD1 fits 7 bases in the junction. This TCR derives from a male patient aged 60-70 years who had an allogeneic stem cell transplant from a related donor, so the T cells may come from the graft donor. Some clones in this sample may be carry-over from other donors' samples. Source: PBMCs, taken at the time of graft-versus-host disease after allogeneic stem cell transplant. This receptor has the CDR3 CASSYSQGGTEAFF. The DNA reads TGTGCCAGCAGTTATTCTCAGGGGGGCACTGAAGCTTTCTTT.